Listed here are 9 T cell receptor beta chains from one sample, sequenced in a study of T cell responses to AZD1222 COVID-19 vaccine. Sequencing was performed with immunoSEQ multiplex PCR; in TCRdb, only in-frame clones are kept and a portion is missing. The table has about 120,000 clones, roughly 86% seen once. Here the sequenced sample was peripheral blood, taken 28 days after the second AZD1222 dose. The source is an adult who received the AZD1222 COVID-19 vaccine.

The chain uses TRBV6-5 and TRBJ2-1, with 8 bases matching TRBD2. Trimming at V came to 10 bases and at J to 2 bases, leaving 4 bases not matched to a gene. The CDR3 contains 13 residues. CDR1 is MNHEY, CDR2 SVGAGI, per germline. The CDR3 DNA reads as TGTGCCAACCGGGGGGGACCCTACAATGAGCAGTTCTTC. This sequence encodes CANRGGPYNEQFF.

This clone was observed a handful of times. This rearrangement joins TRBV5-1 to TRBJ2-7; TRBD2 might be the D (5 bases). Germline loops: CDR1 SGHRS, CDR2 YFSETQ. The CDR3 has 13 residues. V lost 0 bases and J lost 6, with 10 bases in between. DNA for the CDR3: TGCGCCAGCAGCTTGGGGGGTGGGAGCGAGCAGTACTTC. Translated, it gives CASSLGGGSEQYF.

The CDR3 sequence: CASSLGSQSVGYTF. The CDR3 bases are TGTGCCAGCAGCTTAGGAAGTCAGTCGGTAGGCTACACCTTC. This chain joins TRBV7-9 and TRBJ1-2; D remains ambiguous. CDR3 length: 14 residues. CDR1 SEHNR and CDR2 FQNEAQ come from the germline V gene (reference sequence). Trimming pared 1 base from V and 8 bases from J, leaving 14 bases between.

This sequence joins TRBV6-5 and TRBJ1-5; no firm D call. V lost 0 bases and J 3 bases, leaving 12 bases between the germline ends. Per germline, CDR1 MNHEY and CDR2 SVGAGI. The CDR3 has 16 amino acids. CDR3 DNA: TGTGCCAGCAGTTACTCGATGGACGGGGACAATCAGCCCCAGCATTTT. It yields the protein CASSYSMDGDNQPQHF.

The chain couples TRBV28 to TRBJ1-2; TRBD1 matches 10 bases. V lost 1 base to trimming and J lost 7 bases; unmatched junction nucleotides: 6. This CDR3 has 15 residues. In germline, CDR1 is MDHEN, CDR2 SYDVKM. CDR3 coding DNA: TGTGCCAGCAGTTTATTGCCGGGACAGGGGTTTGGCTACACCTTC. This encodes CASSLLPGQGFGYTF.

This chain joins TRBV7-2 and TRBJ1-2; weak D call: TRBD1 (5 bases). CDR1 and CDR2 (germline): SGHTA, FQGNSA. The CDR3 spans 16 residues. The V end lost 5 bases, the J end lost 6 bases, and 22 bases lay between the germline ends. CDR3 sequence: CASSPITLGQGHGYTF. CDR3 DNA sequence: TGTGCCAGCAGCCCGATTACCCTCGGGCAGGGCCATGGCTACACCTTC.

The chain has TRBV18 and TRBJ2-2, with D maybe TRBD1 (5 bases). CDR3 size: 18 residues. Germline V gene lookup returns CDR1 KGHSH and CDR2 LQKENI. V dropped 1 base and J dropped 6 bases, with 21 bases sitting between them. In DNA form, the CDR3 reads TGTGCCAGCTCACCACTGCCCCAGACAGCCGGTGGTCCCGGGGAGCTGTTTTTT. This sequence encodes CASSPLPQTAGGPGELFF. The full variable domain, with the rest looked up from reference TRBV18 and TRBJ2-2, is NAGVMQNPRHLVRRRGQEARLRCSPMKGHSHVYWYRQLPEEGLKFMVYLQKENIIDESGMPKERFSAEFPKEGPSILRIQQVVRGDSAAYFCASSPLPQTAGGPGELFFGEGSRLTVL.

The J gene is TRBJ1-5, the V gene TRBV7-2, with 9 bases that match TRBD1. This CDR3 region has 15 residues. V lost 3 bases and J lost 6; bases outside the gene matches: 6. Germline V gives CDR1 SGHTA, CDR2 FQGNSA. CDR3 loop: CASSFTGGRGQPQHF. The CDR3 nucleotides are TGTGCCAGCAGCTTTACAGGGGGCCGCGGTCAGCCCCAGCATTTT. The complete variable domain, with remaining parts taken from reference TRBV7-2 and TRBJ1-5, reads GAGVSQSPSNKVTEKGKDVELRCDPISGHTALYWYRQSLGQGLEFLIYFQGNSAPDKSGLPSDRFSAERTGGSVSTLTIQRTQQEDSAVYLCASSFTGGRGQPQHFGDGTRLSIL.

This chain uses TRBV7-3 with TRBJ1-1; the D is unclear. The CDR3 is 14 residues long. V shed 1 base and J shed 1 base, with 7 bases lying between them. Looked up from germline, CDR1 is SGHTA and CDR2 is FQGTGA. The CDR3 nucleotides read TGTGCCAGCAGCTTAAAGGGAAGGAACACTGAAGCTTTCTTT. It translates to CASSLKGRNTEAFF.